Following are 6 T cell receptor beta chains from one sample sequenced in a study of blood T cell repertoires in COVID-19. The table came from immunoSEQ multiplex PCR; TCRdb's copy has only in-frame clones and leaves some out. The sample comprises fewer than 500,000 clones, around nine tenths of which are singletons, and 0.95% to 1% rests with the top ten. Sequenced sample: PBMCs or T cells enriched from blood (not recorded which). These receptors were collected from a woman in her 30s with acute COVID-19.

This chain uses TRBV14 with TRBJ2-2; 10 nucleotides match TRBD2. CDR1 SGHDN and CDR2 FVKESK come from the germline V gene. The V and J ends lost 0 bases and 0 bases, in that order; junction bases with no gene match: 4. This CDR3 is built from 18 residues. CDR3 DNA: TGTGCCAGCAGCCAAGATCCTAGCGGGGGTGCGAACACCGGGGAGCTGTTTTTT. Residues: CASSQDPSGGANTGELFF.

In its sample, this clone was seen once. The V gene is TRBV25-1, the J gene TRBJ1-4, with TRBD1 identical over 8 bases. Per germline, CDR1 MGHDK and CDR2 SYGVNS. This CDR3 region has 16 residues. Trimming took 1 base from V and 10 from J; bases not matched to a gene: 11. The DNA for the CDR3 is TGTGCCAGCAGTGAATTAGGGAACAGGGGGATTGGAAAACTGTTTTTT. Its translation: CASSELGNRGIGKLFF.

Only a few counts were recorded for this clone. V usage is TRBV3-1 (or the pseudogene TRBV3-2) and J usage is TRBJ1-1; D uncertain. Trimming took 1 base from V and 4 from J, leaving 10 bases between them. This CDR3 is built from 14 residues. Per the germline V gene, CDR1 is LGHDT and CDR2 is YNNKEL (reference sequence). CDR3 DNA: TGTGCCAGCAGCCAAGCCCCATCGGGCACTGAAGCTTTCTTT. Amino acids: CASSQAPSGTEAFF.

This chain uses TRBV10-1 with TRBJ2-7; 10 nucleotides match TRBD1. V was clipped by 5 bases and J by 2 bases; unmatched bases: 6. Per the germline V gene, CDR1 is WNHNN and CDR2 is SYGVQD (reference sequence). The CDR3 has 15 amino acids. The CDR3 is CASSKTGTGAYEQYF. The CDR3 region has the DNA TGCGCCAGCAGTAAAACCGGGACAGGGGCCTACGAGCAGTACTTC.

The genes are TRBV4-1 and TRBJ1-4; TRBD1 matches 7 bases. V dropped 3 bases and J dropped 4; count of bases not matched to a gene: 14. Looked up from germline, CDR1 is MGHRA and CDR2 is YSYEKL. The CDR3 consists of 18 residues. CDR3 in amino acids: CASSQPRPGQAYNEKLFF. The CDR3 DNA sequence: TGCGCCAGCAGCCAGCCCAGACCCGGACAGGCTTATAATGAAAAACTGTTTTTT.

V is TRBV5-1 and J is TRBJ2-1; 10 positions match TRBD2. The germline V gene encodes CDR1 SGHRS and CDR2 YFSETQ. V shed 3 bases and J 4 bases; nucleotides not matched to a gene: 4. The CDR3 extends over 15 amino acids. CDR3 sequence (DNA): TGCGCCAGCAGCTCCAGACTAGCGGGTTACAATGAGCAGTTCTTC. Its protein product is CASSSRLAGYNEQFF. The variable domain in full, completed from reference TRBV5-1 and TRBJ2-1, reads KAGVTQTPRYLIKTRGQQVTLSCSPISGHRSVSWYQQTPGQGLQFLFEYFSETQRNKGNFPGRFSGRQFSNSRSEMNVSTLELGDSALYLCASSSRLAGYNEQFFGPGTRLTVL.